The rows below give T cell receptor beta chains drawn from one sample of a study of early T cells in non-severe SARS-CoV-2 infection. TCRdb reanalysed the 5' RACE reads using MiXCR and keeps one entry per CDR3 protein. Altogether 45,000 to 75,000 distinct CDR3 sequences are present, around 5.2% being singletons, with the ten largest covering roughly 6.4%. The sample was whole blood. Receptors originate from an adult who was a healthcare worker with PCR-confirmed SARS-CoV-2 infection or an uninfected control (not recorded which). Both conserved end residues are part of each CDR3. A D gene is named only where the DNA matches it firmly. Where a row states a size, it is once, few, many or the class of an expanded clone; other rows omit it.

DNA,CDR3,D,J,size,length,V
TGTGCCAGCGGGGACAGCCACGAGCAGTACTTC,CASGDSHEQYF,TRBD1,TRBJ2-7,many,11,TRBV6-5
TGTGCCAGCAAGGACGTTACCTCCTACAATGAGCAGTTCTTC,CASKDVTSYNEQFF,-,TRBJ2-1,-,14,TRBV28
TGTGCCAGCTCACCGACGGGAGACAGTTCCTACGAGCAGTACTTC,CASSPTGDSSYEQYF,-,TRBJ2-7,few,15,TRBV18
TGCAGCGTTGGCCAAGGTGCGGGGGCCGCAAACACCGGGGAGCTGTTTTTT,CSVGQGAGAANTGELFF,-,TRBJ2-2,many,17,TRBV29-1
TGTGCCAGTAGTACGGGACAGCCCCTCTATGGCTACACCTTC,CASSTGQPLYGYTF,TRBD1,TRBJ1-2,-,14,TRBV19
TGCAGCGGCCGGGACAGTATCAATGAGCAGTTCTTC,CSGRDSINEQFF,TRBD1,TRBJ2-1,few,12,TRBV29-1
TGTGCCAGCCTCGTGTACCTGGGCAGCACTGAAGCTTTCTTT,CASLVYLGSTEAFF,-,TRBJ1-1,few,14,TRBV27
TGCGCCAGCAGGGACAGCGTTAATGAAAAACTGTTTTTT,CASRDSVNEKLFF,-,TRBJ1-4,many,13,TRBV5-1
TGCGCCAGCAGCCAATTTTGGACCTCCAATCAGCCCCAGCATTTT,CASSQFWTSNQPQHF,-,TRBJ1-5,many,15,TRBV4-1
TGTGCCATCAGGCCCGGGACTAGCGGGGTTGGAGAGCAGTACTTC,CAIRPGTSGVGEQYF,TRBD2,TRBJ2-7,many,15,TRBV10-3
TGTGCCAGCAGCGGGCGGGGAGGCTTTGGCTACACCTTC,CASSGRGGFGYTF,-,TRBJ1-2,few,13,TRBV28
TGTGCCACCAAGTTCCCTGCTGGAGAGACCCAGTACTTC,CATKFPAGETQYF,-,TRBJ2-5,-,13,TRBV15
TGTGCCAGCTCACTTCGTACAGGGTCGGCCTACGAGCAGTACTTC,CASSLRTGSAYEQYF,-,TRBJ2-7,many,15,TRBV18
TGTGCCACCAGCAGAGTTAGGGGCGGACGATATAACTATGGCTACACCTTC,CATSRVRGGRYNYGYTF,-,TRBJ1-2,-,17,TRBV15
TGCGCCAGCAGCTTGGAAGGATTTGGGTTGACCGGGGAGCTGTTTTTT,CASSLEGFGLTGELFF,-,TRBJ2-2,medium-sized,16,TRBV5-1
TGTGCCAGCGGCCCGACTAGCCATGAGCAGTTCTTC,CASGPTSHEQFF,TRBD2,TRBJ2-1,many,12,TRBV2
TGCAGTGCCAGGGAGGCACTCGATACGCAGTATTTT,CSAREALDTQYF,-,TRBJ2-3,few,12,TRBV20-1
TGTGCCAGCAGCTTCACCCGACAGGGGGCCTATGAGCAGTTCTTC,CASSFTRQGAYEQFF,TRBD1,TRBJ2-1,many,15,TRBV11-2
TGTGCCAGCAGCTTAGAACGGCGAGGCACCATATATTTT,CASSLERRGTIYF,-,TRBJ1-3,few,13,TRBV7-8
TGTGCCAGCAGCCGGGACAGGTCCTCGGAGACCCAGTACTTC,CASSRDRSSETQYF,TRBD1,TRBJ2-5,many,14,TRBV7-2
TGTGCCAGCAGCTTGGGGCAGGGCGGAGATGAGCAGTTCTTC,CASSLGQGGDEQFF,-,TRBJ2-1,few,14,TRBV7-7
TGTGCCACCAGCAGGTCGTCAGAAAGCACTGAAGCTTTCTTT,CATSRSSESTEAFF,-,TRBJ1-1,many,14,TRBV15
TGTGCCAGTAGTCGAGCCGGGACGTGGGACACAAATTACGAGCAGTACTTC,CASSRAGTWDTNYEQYF,-,TRBJ2-7,many,17,TRBV19
TGTGCCAGCAGCTTTGGGTCGGGGACGGACACTGAAGCTTTCTTT,CASSFGSGTDTEAFF,-,TRBJ1-1,many,15,TRBV7-6
TGTGCCATCAAGGGGACTACCCAAGAGACCCAGTACTTC,CAIKGTTQETQYF,TRBD2,TRBJ2-5,-,13,TRBV10-3
TGTGCTAGCAGCCCCACGTGGGGCCTGATACAAGAGACCCAGTACTTC,CASSPTWGLIQETQYF,-,TRBJ2-5,-,16,TRBV7-7
TGTGCCAGCTCACCTAGGACAGGAGTAAACAATGAGCAGTTCTTC,CASSPRTGVNNEQFF,TRBD1,TRBJ2-1,many,15,TRBV18
TGTGCCAGCAGACCCCTTACAAGAGACACTGAAGCTTTCTTT,CASRPLTRDTEAFF,-,TRBJ1-1,many,14,TRBV7-9